This T cell receptor beta chain was recorded in a study of OX40 agonist ivuxolimab in advanced cancers. On the study more broadly: Partial responses were achieved by three patients, of whom one had hepatocellular carcinoma and two had cutaneous melanoma.

Trimming cost V 0 bases and J 12 bases, with 9 bases left between them. The length of the CDR3 is 12 residues. Germline V gene data show CDR1 as SGHNT and CDR2 as YYREEE (reference sequence). Sampling times: baseline, cycle 4 day 1, cycle 7 day 1. The table came from immunoSEQ multiplex PCR; TCRdb's copy has only in-frame clones and leaves some out. The table lists approximately 67,000 clones, over 80% of them singletons, with 2.5% in the top ten. This chain uses TRBV5-4 with TRBJ1-4; D unresolved. The TCR originated in an adult with an advanced solid tumor such as melanoma, head and neck, liver or kidney cancer. The specimen was CD4+ or CD8+ T cells sorted from blood, collected in a trial of the OX40 agonist ivuxolimab. Here the CDR3 DNA reads TGTGCCAGCAGCTTGGTTGGGGATCAACTGTTTTTT. This codes for CASSLVGDQLFF.